One sample yielded the 27 T cell receptor beta chains listed below, sequenced in a study of Graves' ophthalmopathy and Graves' hyperthyroidism. Beta-chain TCR CDR3 regions were amplified from RNA transcripts. Following a first-round RT-PCR that used HTBI primers, a second-round multiplex PCR was carried out. TCRdb re-called the multiplex PCR reads with MiXCR, one entry per CDR3 protein. The data contain over a million distinct CDR3 sequences, around a third of them singletons. Specimen: peripheral blood or thyroid tissue (not recorded which). These receptors originate from an adult man with Graves' hyperthyroidism.

This clonotype was observed at least ten times. This sequence joins TRBV7-3 and TRBJ2-5, with D tentatively TRBD1 (5 bases). With 1 base removed from V and 5 bases from J, the gap between germline ends came to 14 bases. CDR3 length: 15 amino acids. Germline loops: CDR1 SGHTA, CDR2 FQGTGA. CDR3 coding DNA: TGTGCCAGCAGCTTAAGCTCACAGGCCCGGGAGACCCAGTACTTC. Amino acid sequence: CASSLSSQARETQYF.

V and J are TRBV10-3 and TRBJ1-2; 10 bases are a match to TRBD1. The CDR3 spans 15 residues. V lost 10 bases and J lost 5; bases outside the gene matches: 13. Germline CDR1 ENHRY, CDR2 SYGVKD. CDR3 protein: CASSRTRQGAYGYTF. As DNA, the CDR3 is TGTGCCAGCAGCCGCACCCGACAGGGGGCATATGGCTACACCTTC.

Ten or more counts support this clonotype. The rearrangement uses TRBV29-1 and TRBJ2-5, with a weak D call TRBD1 (6 bases). V was clipped by 4 bases and J by 5 bases, with 11 bases between them. This CDR3 spans 12 amino acids. Germline V gene lookup returns CDR1 SQVTM and CDR2 ANQGSEA. CDR3 nucleotide sequence: TGCAGCGTTGGGGCAGGGGCTGAGACCCAGTACTTC. It encodes CSVGAGAETQYF.

J is TRBJ2-7 and V is TRBV7-9, with D possibly TRBD2 on 5 matching bases. V was shortened by 1 base and J by 2 bases, with 12 bases between the two germline ends. Looked up from germline, CDR1 is SEHNR and CDR2 is FQNEAQ (reference sequence). This CDR3 is 15 amino acids long. The DNA for the CDR3 is TGTGCCAGCAGCTTAGGGGGTAGCGTTGCCTACGAGCAGTACTTC. Protein sequence: CASSLGGSVAYEQYF.

This clonotype showed up many times. The chain is built from TRBV10-3 and TRBJ2-7; no reliable D call. The CDR3 spans 11 residues. The V end was cut by 1 base, the J end by 5 bases, with 3 bases between. The germline gives CDR1 ENHRY, CDR2 SYGVKD. CDR3 protein: CAISEYDEQYF. Written as DNA, the CDR3 is TGTGCCATCAGTGAGTATGACGAGCAGTACTTC.

The chain recombines TRBV4-1 with TRBJ1-2; TRBD1 might be the D (5 bases). The CDR3 length is 18 residues. Germline CDR1 is MGHRA and CDR2 is YSYEKL. V lost 0 bases to trimming and J lost 1 base, with 18 bases between them. The chain's CDR3 is CASSQDPTGRALNYGYTF. CDR3 nucleotides: TGCGCCAGCAGCCAAGATCCCACGGGCAGGGCGCTTAACTATGGCTACACCTTC.

This rearrangement joins TRBV2 to TRBJ1-1; D is unclear. Trimming removed 4 bases at V and 1 base at J, with 7 bases between. The germline CDR1 and CDR2 sequences are SNHLY and FYNNEI. This CDR3 has 13 amino acids. The DNA for the CDR3 is TGTGCCAGCAGTGGAATGGAGAACACTGAAGCTTTCTTT. Translated: CASSGMENTEAFF.

There are a few counts of this clonotype. The chain links TRBV11-2 to TRBJ1-3; TRBD1 is a possible D gene (5 bases). This CDR3 contains 18 residues. Between the trimmed V and J ends, which lost 5 bases and 2 bases, there was a span of 22 bases. Per the germline V gene, CDR1 is SGHAT and CDR2 is FQNNGV. CDR3 in amino acids: CASSLPMGRTGAGNTIYF. CDR3 nucleotides: TGTGCCAGCAGCCTCCCGATGGGGCGGACCGGAGCTGGAAACACCATATATTTT.

This clonotype was seen ten or more times. The chain joins TRBV20-1 to TRBJ1-1; 9 bases align to TRBD1. The germline V gene encodes CDR1 DFQATT and CDR2 SNEGSKA (reference sequence). The V gene end was trimmed by 6 bases and the J gene end by 2 bases; junction bases not matched to a gene: 4. The length of the CDR3 is 13 residues. The DNA of the CDR3 is TGCAGTGCCCTGGGACAGGGAAACACTGAAGCTTTCTTT. It codes for CSALGQGNTEAFF.

The chain combines TRBV25-1 with TRBJ1-1, with a weak D call TRBD1 (6 bases). Germline CDR1 MGHDK, CDR2 SYGVNS. This CDR3 comprises 12 residues. The germline V and J ends were trimmed by 8 bases and 4 bases, with 11 bases remaining between them. The CDR3 DNA sequence: TGTGCCAGCGCTGAACAGGGCACTGAAGCTTTCTTT. Translated, it gives CASAEQGTEAFF.

In its sample, this clonotype was seen many times. The rearrangement uses TRBV12-3 or TRBV12-4 and TRBJ1-5; possible D gene TRBD1, 5 bases. CDR3 size: 15 residues. V was clipped by 8 bases and J by 0 bases, with 14 bases between them. CDR3 residues: CASPRDGYSNQPQHF. The CDR3 DNA sequence: TGTGCCAGCCCCCGGGACGGATATAGCAATCAGCCCCAGCATTTT.

This clonotype was detected a few times. The rearrangement joins TRBV29-1 to TRBJ1-3; no firm D call. V lost 1 base to trimming and J lost 0 bases, with 13 bases between them. This CDR3 comprises 16 residues. The germline gives CDR1 SQVTM, CDR2 ANQGSEA. The CDR3, as DNA: TGCAGCGTTGAAGGTTCGGGAACGAGCTCTGGAAACACCATATATTTT. This encodes CSVEGSGTSSGNTIYF.

This clonotype was seen a handful of times. This chain joins TRBV10-3 and TRBJ1-2; a weak D match, TRBD1 (5 bases). The V gene lost 5 bases and the J gene lost 3 bases, with 13 bases spanning the gap. The germline V gene encodes CDR1 ENHRY and CDR2 SYGVKD. This CDR3 contains 14 residues. The DNA for the CDR3 is TGTGCCATCAGTCAAGGCAGGGCCGACTATGGCTACACCTTC. Translation gives CAISQGRADYGYTF.

The rearrangement joins TRBV18 to TRBJ2-5; possible D gene TRBD1, 6 bases. The CDR3 has 13 amino acids. The ends were cut back, 3 bases at V and 6 bases at J, with 11 bases in the middle. The germline CDR1 and CDR2 sequences are KGHSH and LQKENI. CDR3 region: CASSPWGQKTQYF. As DNA, the CDR3 is TGTGCCAGCTCACCGTGGGGGCAGAAGACCCAGTACTTC.

This clonotype was seen just once. V usage is TRBV29-1 and J usage is TRBJ2-2; possible D gene TRBD2, 6 bases. With 4 bases removed from V and 1 base from J, the gap between germline ends came to 10 bases. Germline lookup yields CDR1 SQVTM and CDR2 ANQGSEA. This CDR3 contains 14 residues. The CDR3 here is CSVGRGGNTGELFF. The CDR3 DNA reads as TGCAGCGTTGGTAGGGGAGGGAACACCGGGGAGCTGTTTTTT.

The rearrangement joins TRBV7-2 to TRBJ2-7; tentative D call: TRBD2 (6 bases). The CDR3 totals 15 residues. V lost 5 bases to trimming and J lost 6 bases, with 20 bases between them. The germline CDR1 and CDR2 sequences are SGHTA and FQGNSA. CDR3: CASSTGSMGGSEQYF. CDR3 bases: TGTGCCAGCAGCACCGGAAGTATGGGAGGCTCCGAGCAGTACTTC.

The CDR3 DNA reads TGCAGTGCTAGAGATTTTGGACAGGGACCGAACACTGAAGCTTTCTTT. It translates to CSARDFGQGPNTEAFF. This chain connects TRBV20-1 to TRBJ1-1; 8 bases line up with TRBD1. CDR1 and CDR2 from the germline V gene are DFQATT and SNEGSKA (reference sequence). V was pared by 0 bases and J by 1 base, with 7 bases of the junction left unmatched. The CDR3 sequence is 16 residues long.

The rearrangement joins TRBV6-5 to TRBJ1-1; TRBD1 might be the D (5 bases). This CDR3 contains 15 residues. Germline CDR1 reads MNHEY; CDR2 reads SVGAGI. Deletions cut 2 bases from V and 5 bases from J, with 15 bases between. The CDR3 spells CASSYRPGGTTEAFF. CDR3 sequence (DNA): TGTGCCAGCAGTTACCGCCCGGGGGGGACGACTGAAGCTTTCTTT.

This clonotype came up a few times. The chain joins TRBV14 to TRBJ2-5; D may be TRBD2 (5 bases). The CDR3 is 14 amino acids. Germline CDR1 is SGHDN and CDR2 is FVKESK. Trimming pared 4 bases from V and 7 bases from J, leaving 16 bases between. The CDR3 protein is CASSPRGAGGTQYF. The CDR3 DNA is TGTGCCAGCAGCCCCCGCGGTGCGGGTGGGACCCAGTACTTC.

The rearrangement joins TRBV25-1 to TRBJ2-1, with 10 bases aligning to TRBD2. Germline CDR1 reads MGHDK; CDR2 reads SYGVNS. The junction had 9 bases not matched to a gene; V was cut back by 5 bases and J by 5 bases. The length of the CDR3 is 16 residues. The CDR3 nucleotides are TGTGCCAGCAGTCCATTAGCGGGAGGCAGGGACAATGAGCAGTTCTTC. Its protein is CASSPLAGGRDNEQFF.

As regards this clonotype: An end of the junction differs from the germline gene, which may be a read error. This chain joins TRBV5-1 and TRBJ2-7; D is perhaps TRBD1 or TRBD2 (5 bases each). CDR3 length equals 15 residues. From germline, CDR1 is SGHRS and CDR2 YFSETQ. The CDR3 loop is CASSQGVSGSGEQYF. The CDR3 bases are TGTGCCAGCAGCCAAGGGGTTAGTGGGAGTGGCGAGCAGTACTTC.

Ten or more counts support this clonotype. The chain links TRBV11-2 to TRBJ2-7; D not resolved. This CDR3 region has 15 residues. Deletions cut 0 bases from V and 3 bases from J, with 12 bases between. Germline values: CDR1 SGHAT, CDR2 FQNNGV. The CDR3 region has the DNA TGTGCCAGCAGCTTAGATTGGCGAAAGATCTACGAGCAGTACTTC. This translates into CASSLDWRKIYEQYF. The full variable domain, its missing parts supplied by reference TRBV11-2 and TRBJ2-7, is EAGVAQSPRYKIIEKRQSVAFWCNPISGHATLYWYQQILGQGPKLLIQFQNNGVVDDSQLPKDRFSAERLKGVDSTLKIQPAKLEDSAVYLCASSLDWRKIYEQYFGPGTRLTVT.

The table lists this clonotype with many counts. The chain couples TRBV29-1 to TRBJ2-7; 8 bases line up with TRBD1. The CDR3 extends over 14 amino acids. The V gene end was trimmed by 1 base and the J gene end by 4 bases; junction bases not matched to a gene: 6. The germline V gene encodes CDR1 SQVTM and CDR2 ANQGSEA. This chain's CDR3 is CSVEVAGGGYEQYF. In DNA, the CDR3 is TGCAGCGTTGAAGTAGCAGGGGGCGGTTACGAGCAGTACTTC.

In DNA form, the CDR3 reads TGTGCCAGCAGCTTAGATGCGGCAGAGACCCAGTACTTC. This translates into CASSLDAAETQYF. This chain joins TRBV7-2 and TRBJ2-5; no clear D gene. Germline V lookup: CDR1 SGHTA, CDR2 FQGNSA. This CDR3 comprises 13 residues. V lost 1 base and J lost 4, with 7 bases in between.

This chain uses TRBV25-1 with TRBJ2-2; a possible D gene is TRBD2 (6 bases). The germline V gene encodes CDR1 MGHDK and CDR2 SYGVNS. This CDR3 is built from 16 residues. V lost 5 bases and J 0 bases, leaving 13 bases between the germline ends. CDR3 amino acids: CASSYGGRTNTGELFF. The CDR3 bases are TGTGCCAGCAGTTATGGTGGGAGGACGAACACCGGGGAGCTGTTTTTT.

This clonotype has more than one count but fewer than ten. The DNA of the CDR3 is TGTGCCAGCAGCGCAGGGGTTAGAGAAGAGACCCAGTACTTC. It codes for CASSAGVREETQYF. This sequence joins TRBV9 and TRBJ2-5, with D maybe TRBD1 (6 bases). Trimming left V 3 bases short and J 3 bases short, with 12 bases between. The germline gives CDR1 SGDLS, CDR2 YYNGEE. The CDR3 has 14 residues.

There are a few counts of this clonotype. The rearrangement joins TRBV4-3 to TRBJ1-6; tentative D call: TRBD1 (6 bases). The CDR3 is 16 amino acids. Trimming stripped 1 base from V and 9 bases from J, with 16 bases between. Per the germline V gene, CDR1 is LGHNA and CDR2 is YSLEER. The CDR3 loop is CASSQATGGGGSPLHF. The CDR3 bases are TGCGCCAGCAGCCAAGCGACCGGAGGAGGGGGTTCACCCCTCCACTTT.